Presented here are 20 T cell receptor beta chains from one specimen sequenced in a study of cytomegalovirus exposure and HLA in healthy donors. The PCR ran on 60 Vbeta and 13 Jbeta primers. Libraries were prepared by immunoSEQ multiplex PCR; TCRdb keeps only in-frame clonotypes and omits some of them. The sample has around 100,000 clones; roughly 80% are singletons. Sequencing used PBMCs. The source of these receptors is a man aged 25 to 40 in good health and CMV-seropositive.

This clone was observed a few times. This rearrangement joins TRBV7-9 to TRBJ2-6; 8 bases line up with TRBD1. V dropped 4 bases and J dropped 0; count of bases not matched to a gene: 5. The CDR3 length is 17 residues. Germline lookup yields CDR1 SEHNR and CDR2 FQNEAQ (reference sequence). The CDR3 nucleotides are TGTGCCAGCAGCTCGGGACAGGTGCCCTCTGGGGCCAACGTCCTGACTTTC. Its protein is CASSSGQVPSGANVLTF.

V is TRBV14 and J is TRBJ1-2; D is unclear. V was cut by 4 bases and J by 4 bases, with 10 bases left in between. Per germline, CDR1 SGHDN and CDR2 FVKESK. The CDR3 runs to 13 residues. The CDR3 region is CASSPTQLYGYTF. DNA of the CDR3: TGTGCCAGCAGCCCGACTCAGCTCTATGGCTACACCTTC.

Concerning this clone itself: The junction shows a germline mismatch at one end, possibly a read error. The V call is TRBV19, the J call TRBJ2-1; TRBD2 is a possible D gene (5 bases). Germline lookup yields CDR1 LNHDA and CDR2 SQIVND (reference sequence). The CDR3 has 15 residues. The CDR3 DNA is TGTGCCAGTAGTATTCTAGCTAGCTCCTACACTGAGCAGTTCTTC. Encoded protein: CASSILASSYTEQFF.

V usage is TRBV29-1 and J usage is TRBJ1-5; no clear D gene. The germline V and J ends were trimmed by 3 bases and 7 bases, with 13 bases remaining between them. The V gene's germline CDR1 is SQVTM and CDR2 ANQGSEA. The CDR3 loop spans 13 amino acids. CDR3 sequence: CSVDSGIGQPQHF. The CDR3 coding sequence is TGCAGCGTTGATAGCGGAATAGGGCAGCCCCAGCATTTT.

This clone was observed a handful of times. CDR3 bases: TGTGCCAGCAGTGTCGGAGGGGGGGGTAGCACTGAAGCTTTCTTT. Its translation is CASSVGGGGSTEAFF. This rearrangement joins TRBV28 to TRBJ1-1; tentatively, D is TRBD1 (6 bases). The CDR3 contains 15 residues. V lost 5 bases and J lost 4, with 17 bases in between. Germline CDR1 reads MDHEN; CDR2 reads SYDVKM.

This chain joins TRBV7-2 and TRBJ2-7, with 7 bases aligning to TRBD1. The length of the CDR3 is 14 residues. CDR1 is SGHTA, CDR2 FQGNSA, per germline. Trimming removed 4 bases from V and 1 base from J; junction bases left unmatched: 4. CDR3 residues: CASSYDRESYEQYF. The CDR3 DNA reads TGTGCCAGCAGCTACGACAGGGAGTCCTACGAGCAGTACTTC.

The rearrangement uses TRBV13 and TRBJ2-5, with 8 bases matching TRBD1. V gave up 5 bases and J gave up 2 bases; unmatched junction bases: 7. This CDR3 region has 15 residues. Germline loops: CDR1 PRHDT, CDR2 FYEKMQ (reference sequence). Here the CDR3 reads CASSPTWTGQETQYF. CDR3 DNA: TGTGCCAGCAGCCCAACTTGGACAGGGCAAGAGACCCAGTACTTC.

The sample holds one count of this clone. The V gene is TRBV19, the J gene TRBJ2-7; D might be TRBD1 (5 bases). V was trimmed by 6 bases and J by 3 bases, leaving 12 bases between them. CDR3 length: 13 residues. Germline-derived CDR1 and CDR2 are LNHDA and SQIVND (reference sequence). CDR3 DNA: TGTGCCAGTAGCATTCTCCAGGGCTACGAGCAGTACTTC. It yields the protein CASSILQGYEQYF.

This rearrangement joins TRBV5-4 to TRBJ1-1; D gene unclear. This CDR3 spans 13 amino acids. The germline V gene encodes CDR1 SGHNT and CDR2 YYREEE (reference sequence). V gave up 4 bases and J gave up 1 base, with 8 bases separating them. Here the CDR3 reads CASSRVTNTEAFF. In DNA form, the CDR3 reads TGTGCCAGCAGCCGGGTTACGAACACTGAAGCTTTCTTT.

The V gene is TRBV6-1, the J gene TRBJ1-2; TRBD1 is a possible D gene (6 bases). CDR1 is MNHNS, CDR2 SASEGT, per germline. Trimming shortened V by 6 bases and J by 2 bases, and 13 bases separated the two germline ends. The CDR3 is 14 residues long. CDR3 DNA: TGTGCCAGCAGCCCGGGACAAAGAAACTATGGCTACACCTTC. Protein sequence: CASSPGQRNYGYTF.

The chain links TRBV19 to TRBJ1-5, with D possibly being TRBD1 (6 bases). The CDR3 extends over 15 amino acids. Trimming took 0 bases from V and 8 from J, leaving 14 bases between them. Germline CDR1 and CDR2: LNHDA and SQIVND (reference sequence). CDR3 amino acids: CASSIDPGRGKPQHF. The DNA of the CDR3 is TGTGCCAGTAGTATAGATCCCGGCAGGGGTAAGCCCCAGCATTTT.

In its sample, this clone was seen once. The J gene is TRBJ2-2, the V gene TRBV27, with D possibly being TRBD2 (6 bases). This CDR3 is built from 13 residues. From germline, CDR1 is MNHEY and CDR2 SMNVEV (reference sequence). V lost 6 bases and J 5 bases, leaving 10 bases between the germline ends. The CDR3 DNA sequence: TGTGCCAGCAGCCTCCGGGAGACCGGGGAGCTGTTTTTT. It yields the protein CASSLRETGELFF.

The chain couples TRBV7-2 to TRBJ2-7, with a weak D call TRBD2 (5 bases). This CDR3 has 17 amino acids. Germline V gives CDR1 SGHTA, CDR2 FQGNSA. V lost 5 bases and J lost 4, with 24 bases in between. The CDR3 here is CASSGDWRVPERYEQYV. The CDR3 bases are TGTGCCAGCAGCGGCGATTGGCGGGTACCAGAGCGTTACGAGCAGTACGTC.

The chain recombines TRBV5-6 with TRBJ2-1; perhaps TRBD1 as D (6 bases). Trimming removed 4 bases from V and 0 bases from J, with 11 bases in between. Germline assignment: CDR1 SGHDT and CDR2 YYEEEE. This CDR3 is 15 amino acids long. The CDR3 loop is CASSREGVSYNEQFF. CDR3 DNA: TGTGCCAGCAGCAGAGAGGGGGTCTCCTACAATGAGCAGTTCTTC.

The chain links TRBV6-5 to TRBJ1-5; D is ambiguous. The CDR3 has 14 amino acids. CDR1 and CDR2 (germline): MNHEY, SVGAGI. Between the trimmed V and J ends, which lost 6 bases and 5 bases, there was a span of 14 bases. CDR3 residues: CASSLMGRDQPQHF. The CDR3 coding sequence is TGTGCCAGCAGCCTGATGGGTCGGGATCAGCCCCAGCATTTT.

The V call is TRBV5-1, the J call TRBJ2-5; 7 positions match TRBD2. Germline V gene sequence: CDR1 SGHRS, CDR2 YFSETQ. V lost 4 bases to trimming and J lost 5 bases; unmatched junction nucleotides: 8. CDR3 size: 14 residues. This CDR3 is CASSPDWEGETQYF. The CDR3 coding sequence is TGCGCCAGCAGCCCCGACTGGGAGGGGGAGACCCAGTACTTC.

The chain carries TRBV5-1 and TRBJ2-6; 8 bases agree with TRBD1. The J segment lost 1 base and the V segment lost 7 bases, leaving 10 bases of the junction unmatched. Germline V gene sequence: CDR1 SGHRS, CDR2 YFSETQ. The CDR3 has 17 amino acids. For the CDR3, the DNA is TGCGCCAGCCATCCCGGGACAGGCGCGTCTGGGGCCAACGTCCTGACTTTC. It specifies CASHPGTGASGANVLTF.

This sequence joins TRBV9 and TRBJ1-2; possibly TRBD1 for D (6 bases). Germline-derived CDR1 and CDR2 are SGDLS and YYNGEE. CDR3 length: 15 residues. With 4 bases removed from V and 4 bases from J, the gap between germline ends came to 17 bases. The CDR3 sequence is CASSFKNRASYGYTF. The CDR3 DNA sequence: TGTGCCAGCAGCTTTAAGAACAGGGCTAGCTATGGCTACACCTTC.

This clone was observed a few times. The rearrangement links TRBV2 to TRBJ1-2, with D perhaps TRBD1 (5 bases). The V end was cut by 4 bases, the J end by 4 bases, with 10 bases between. This CDR3 region has 13 residues. Germline V gives CDR1 SNHLY, CDR2 FYNNEI. CDR3 amino acids: CASSVGHRYGYTF. The CDR3 DNA is TGTGCCAGCAGTGTTGGACACCGCTATGGCTACACCTTC.

This clone was observed a handful of times. The chain is built from TRBV29-1 and TRBJ2-3; D is unclear. V gave up 1 base and J gave up 1 base, with 6 bases separating them. The CDR3 covers 13 residues. CDR1 SQVTM and CDR2 ANQGSEA come from the germline V gene. The CDR3 DNA follows: TGCAGCGTTGAAGGGCCCGGCACAGATACGCAGTATTTT. Translation: CSVEGPGTDTQYF.